These T cell receptor beta chains were read from a single sample in a study of blood T cell repertoires in COVID-19. Repertoires were generated with immunoSEQ multiplex PCR, while TCRdb's copy carries only in-frame clones and drops some. The data hold 250,000 to 350,000 clones, with 89% observed a single time. Material for sequencing was peripheral blood. The receptor source for this set is a woman aged 40-49 years who had recovered from COVID-19. Each CDR3 is given with its conserved first and last residue. A D gene is named only where the DNA matches it firmly. Size is omitted from some rows. Given values are once, few, many or a class for expanded clones.

>NA|TRBD2|TRBJ2-7|TRBV5-8
CASSSPPSGRDEQYF
TGTGCCAGCAGCTCCCCCCCTAGCGGGAGAGACGAGCAGTACTTC
>NA|NA|TRBJ1-5|TRBV28
CASTRRNQPQHF
TGTGCCAGCACGCGGCGCAATCAGCCCCAGCATTTT
>NA|NA|TRBJ2-1|TRBV9
CASSVGGSQRGSYNEQFF
TGTGCCAGCAGCGTAGGCGGTTCACAAAGGGGCTCCTACAATGAGCAGTTCTTC
>few|NA|TRBJ1-3|TRBV19
CASSILWERPPLWSGNTIYF
TGTGCCAGTAGTATACTGTGGGAGCGGCCACCACTATGGTCTGGAAACACCATATATTTT
>NA|NA|TRBJ2-1|TRBV5-6
CASSKGVTSYNEQFF
TGTGCCAGCAGCAAGGGGGTAACTTCCTACAATGAGCAGTTCTTC
>NA|NA|TRBJ1-2|TRBV28
CASSLDETGRGSTF
TGTGCCAGCAGTTTGGATGAGACAGGCAGAGGGAGCACCTTC
>NA|NA|TRBJ2-7|TRBV3-1/TRBV3-2
CASRSSRESYEQYF
TGTGCCAGCAGGAGTAGCCGGGAGAGTTACGAGCAGTACTTC
>NA|NA|TRBJ2-3|TRBV24-1
CATSDFGSTDTQYF
TGTGCCACCAGTGATTTTGGCAGCACAGATACGCAGTATTTT
>NA|TRBD2|TRBJ2-7|TRBV10-3
CAISEGGTSGNEQYF
TGTGCCATCAGTGAGGGAGGGACTAGCGGGAACGAGCAGTACTTC
>NA|NA|TRBJ1-1|TRBV3-1/TRBV3-2
CASSQTGRAAFF
TGTGCCAGCAGCCAAACCGGGAGGGCAGCTTTCTTT
>NA|NA|TRBJ2-1|TRBV2
CASSEWSSGEQFF
TGTGCCAGCAGTGAGTGGAGTTCGGGAGAGCAGTTCTTC
>NA|TRBD2|TRBJ2-1|TRBV4-1
CASSHAGLARDEQFF
TGCGCCAGCAGCCACGCGGGACTAGCGAGGGATGAGCAGTTCTTC
>NA|TRBD1|TRBJ1-5|TRBV6-2/TRBV6-3
CASSRQGPFNQPQHF
TGTGCCAGCAGTCGACAGGGTCCCTTCAATCAGCCCCAGCATTTT